This T cell receptor (beta chain) was recorded in a study of blood T cells in healthy people across ages. Study-wide results and limits: Roughly linear declines in TCR beta diversity per million T cells occurred with age. Greater diversity and more naive CD4+ cells were seen in long-lived donors than in aged donors.

Combining a sample-barcoded 5' primer with a J-beta primer mix, a second PCR ran for about 6 to 11 cycles. A 12-random-nucleotide template-switch adaptor tagged each cDNA molecule. One entry per CDR3 protein results from TCRdb running MiXCR on the 5' RACE reads. The profile shows about 1.6 million distinct CDR3 sequences, roughly 30% of them singletons. The CDR3 has 17 amino acids. Germline lookup yields CDR1 MNHEY and CDR2 SVGEGT. After removal of 4 bases from V and 2 bases from J, the junction contained 11 bases not matched to a gene. A note on this clonotype: The antigen is undetermined.

Donors ranged from 6 to 90 years old and were healthy Caucasians in Russia. The chain couples TRBV6-2 or TRBV6-3 to TRBJ2-7, with 10 bases that match TRBD2. This TCR came from a woman aged 30 to 39 in good health. Sequenced input: blood. As DNA, the CDR3 is TGTGCCAGCAGTTTCTTGATTAGCGGGGGGACGACCTACGAGCAGTACTTC. Its protein product is CASSFLISGGTTYEQYF.